The 24 T cell receptor beta chains in this list originate from one sample, sequenced in a study of blood T cell repertoires in COVID-19. Clones were read by immunoSEQ multiplex PCR, and TCRdb kept only the in-frame ones, dropping some. The table lists about 120,000 clones, over 65% of them singletons, with under 3% in the top ten. Input material: peripheral blood. These receptors all stem from a man between 25 and 39 years old with acute or convalescent COVID-19.

The chain is built from TRBV30 and TRBJ2-2; TRBD2 might be the D (7 bases). The ends were cut back, 0 bases at V and 3 bases at J, with 11 bases in the middle. Looked up from germline, CDR1 is GTSNPN and CDR2 is SVGIG (reference sequence). The length of the CDR3 is 15 residues. The CDR3 nucleotides are TGTGCCTGGAGTGTACGGGGGGCGGACACCGGGGAGCTGTTTTTT. Translating gives CAWSVRGADTGELFF.

The chain recombines TRBV5-1 with TRBJ1-5, with D possibly matching TRBD1 (5 bases). Trimming left V 0 bases short and J 0 bases short, with 13 bases between. The CDR3 sequence is 17 residues long. Germline CDR1 SGHRS, CDR2 YFSETQ. The CDR3 loop is CASSLARQNHSNQPQHF. The CDR3, as DNA: TGCGCCAGCAGCTTGGCTCGACAGAACCATAGCAATCAGCCCCAGCATTTT.

The V call is TRBV10-2, the J call TRBJ1-2, with D possibly being TRBD1 (5 bases). Trimming stripped 7 bases from V and 2 bases from J, with 8 bases between. The CDR3 is made up of 12 amino acids. The germline gives CDR1 WSHSY, CDR2 SAAADI. CDR3 in DNA: TGCGCCAGCAATCCAGGGAACTATGGCTACACCTTC. The encoded protein is CASNPGNYGYTF.

The chain uses TRBV18 and TRBJ2-7; TRBD1 is a possible D gene (5 bases). The CDR3 contains 13 residues. The germline CDR1 and CDR2 sequences are KGHSH and LQKENI. Trimming left V 3 bases short and J 6 bases short, with 12 bases between. The CDR3: CASSPTAAAEQYV. CDR3 in DNA: TGTGCCAGCTCACCGACAGCTGCTGCCGAGCAGTACGTC.

In its sample, this clone was seen a few times. The rearrangement links TRBV6-5 to TRBJ1-2, with 10 bases matching TRBD1. Per the germline V gene, CDR1 is MNHEY and CDR2 is SVGAGI. Trimming took 6 bases from V and 8 from J; bases not matched to a gene: 6. The CDR3 length is 13 residues. The CDR3 loop reads CASSEGQGLGYTF. In DNA, the CDR3 is TGTGCCAGCAGCGAGGGACAGGGGCTCGGCTACACCTTC.

The chain uses TRBV23-1 and TRBJ2-1, with 7 positions matching TRBD2. TRBV23-1 is known as an ORF, though its function is uncertain. This CDR3 has 11 residues. Trimming at V came to 2 bases and at J to 15 bases, leaving 4 bases not matched to a gene. The CDR3 is CASSQGTIRFF. CDR3 coding DNA: TGCGCCAGCAGTCAAGGGACTATCAGGTTCTTC.

This sequence joins TRBV30 and TRBJ2-1; TRBD2 aligns across 11 bases. V was pared by 6 bases and J by 5 bases, with 3 bases of the junction left unmatched. CDR1 GTSNPN and CDR2 SVGIG come from the germline V gene (reference sequence). The CDR3 loop spans 13 amino acids. The CDR3 nucleotides are TGTGCCTGCCCGGGACTAGCGGACAATGAGCAGTTCTTC. Protein sequence: CACPGLADNEQFF.

The chain combines TRBV12-3 or TRBV12-4 with TRBJ1-2, with D unresolved. V was pared by 5 bases and J by 1 base, with 5 bases between. The CDR3 is 12 residues long. The CDR3 reads CASSRNNYGYTF. CDR3 coding DNA: TGTGCCAGCAGTCGTAATAACTATGGCTACACCTTC.

This chain uses TRBV5-1 with TRBJ1-2; D ambiguous. This CDR3 spans 13 amino acids. The V and J ends lost 2 bases and 8 bases respectively, with 13 bases between them. The germline V gene encodes CDR1 SGHRS and CDR2 YFSETQ. In DNA, the CDR3 is TGCGCCAGCAGCTTTCCAGGAGGTCGGGGCTACACCTTC. It is translated as CASSFPGGRGYTF. Filled out from reference TRBV5-1 and TRBJ1-2, the complete variable domain reads KAGVTQTPRYLIKTRGQQVTLSCSPISGHRSVSWYQQTPGQGLQFLFEYFSETQRNKGNFPGRFSGRQFSNSRSEMNVSTLELGDSALYLCASSFPGGRGYTFGSGTRLTVV.

The chain combines TRBV5-6 with TRBJ1-4, with 8 bases fitting TRBD1. J gave up 8 bases and V 4 bases, and 13 bases lay outside the gene matches. The CDR3 consists of 16 residues. Germline assignment: CDR1 SGHDT and CDR2 YYEEEE. CDR3 nucleotides: TGTGCCAGCAGCCCGGGACAGGTATGGGCTAGCGAAAAACTGTTTTTT. This gives the protein CASSPGQVWASEKLFF.

In its sample, this clone was seen once. The chain couples TRBV7-6 to TRBJ2-4; D perhaps matches TRBD1 (6 bases). Trimming pared 2 bases from V and 0 bases from J, leaving 11 bases between. This CDR3 contains 16 residues. Germline CDR1 SGHVS, CDR2 FNYEAQ. CDR3 sequence (DNA): TGTGCCAGCAGCTTACGGACAGTACTAGCCAAAAACATTCAGTACTTC. This sequence encodes CASSLRTVLAKNIQYF.

The genes are TRBV7-9 and TRBJ1-2, with D possibly matching TRBD1 (5 bases). V was clipped by 7 bases and J by 3 bases, with 12 bases between them. CDR1 SEHNR and CDR2 FQNEAQ come from the germline V gene (reference sequence). The CDR3 has 13 amino acids. CDR3 region: CASNTTEHYGYTF. The CDR3 DNA is TGTGCCAGCAACACGACAGAGCACTATGGCTACACCTTC.

The chain combines TRBV4-1 with TRBJ2-1; possible D gene TRBD2, 5 bases. Germline V gene sequence: CDR1 MGHRA, CDR2 YSYEKL. This CDR3 region has 16 residues. The V and J ends lost 0 bases and 9 bases respectively, with 18 bases between them. CDR3 coding DNA: TGCGCCAGCAGCCAAGAACTGGTATCGAGCGGTGGTGAGCAGTTCTTC. Translating it yields CASSQELVSSGGEQFF.

This clone was seen more than once but under ten times. The chain has TRBV29-1 and TRBJ2-1, with a weak D call TRBD2 (6 bases). In germline, CDR1 is SQVTM, CDR2 ANQGSEA. This CDR3 spans 14 amino acids. V lost 6 bases to trimming and J lost 4 bases, with 16 bases between them. CDR3 sequence (DNA): TGCAGCGTAAGGGACTTATCAACGTACAATGAGCAGTTCTTC. This codes for CSVRDLSTYNEQFF.

The chain has TRBV4-2 and TRBJ1-3; D is perhaps TRBD1 (6 bases). This CDR3 has 16 amino acids. Trimming removed 0 bases from V and 4 bases from J, with 13 bases in between. CDR1 is LGHNA and CDR2 is YNFKEQ in the germline V gene. The CDR3 coding sequence is TGTGCCAGCAGCCAAGAAATGGGGGCGAGAGGAAACACCATATATTTT. Translated, it gives CASSQEMGARGNTIYF.

The chain uses TRBV6-6 and TRBJ1-1, with D perhaps matching TRBD1 (5 bases). This CDR3 is 15 amino acids long. With 0 bases removed from V and 0 bases from J, the gap between germline ends came to 8 bases. Germline V gene data show CDR1 as MNHNY and CDR2 as SVGAGI (reference sequence). The CDR3 spells CASSYSRGMNTEAFF. Here the CDR3 DNA reads TGTGCCAGCAGTTACTCGCGGGGGATGAACACTGAAGCTTTCTTT.

V usage is TRBV5-1 and J usage is TRBJ2-7, with D perhaps TRBD1 (8 bases). Trimming removed 1 base at V and 2 bases at J, with 25 bases between. Germline CDR1 and CDR2: SGHRS and YFSETQ. This CDR3 is 19 amino acids long. The chain's CDR3 is CASSLRGGQVWDVTYEQYF. CDR3 DNA: TGCGCCAGCAGCTTGAGGGGGGGACAGGTCTGGGATGTAACCTACGAGCAGTACTTC. Variable domain in full (rest from reference TRBV5-1 and TRBJ2-7): KAGVTQTPRYLIKTRGQQVTLSCSPISGHRSVSWYQQTPGQGLQFLFEYFSETQRNKGNFPGRFSGRQFSNSRSEMNVSTLELGDSALYLCASSLRGGQVWDVTYEQYFGPGTRLTVT.

The chain uses TRBV3-1 (or the pseudogene TRBV3-2) and TRBJ2-7; tentative D call: TRBD2 (6 bases). Trimming removed 6 bases from V and 4 bases from J, with 10 bases in between. CDR1 is LGHDT, CDR2 YNNKEL, per germline (reference sequence). The CDR3 has 12 residues. Here the CDR3 reads CASSLGLYEQYF. The CDR3 coding sequence is TGTGCCAGCAGTCTAGGACTATACGAGCAGTACTTC.

The gene calls are TRBV11-2 and TRBJ1-2, with a tentative D call TRBD1 (6 bases). Germline CDR1 is SGHAT and CDR2 is FQNNGV. Trimming cost V 4 bases and J 4 bases, with 13 bases left between them. The CDR3 runs to 14 residues. CDR3: CASSSQTGGYGYTF. The CDR3 nucleotides read TGTGCCAGCAGCTCGCAGACAGGCGGCTATGGCTACACCTTC.

This clone was observed a single time. The V and J genes are TRBV11-1 and TRBJ1-5, with D possibly matching TRBD1 (5 bases). The CDR3 length is 13 residues. Germline V gene sequence: CDR1 SGHAT, CDR2 FQDESV (reference sequence). The germline V and J ends were trimmed by 5 bases and 6 bases, with 11 bases remaining between them. The DNA for the CDR3 is TGTGCCAGCAGCCGCGGGACTACTCAGCCCCAGCATTTT. It is translated as CASSRGTTQPQHF.

This CDR3 reads CASSPRGRVNEKLFF. The CDR3 region has the DNA TGTGCCAGCAGCCCGCGAGGGAGGGTAAATGAAAAACTGTTTTTT. The chain combines TRBV9 with TRBJ1-4, with unresolved D. CDR1 is SGDLS, CDR2 YYNGEE, per germline. The CDR3 is made up of 15 amino acids. Trimming removed 4 bases from V and 5 bases from J, with 15 bases in between.

The V gene is TRBV7-2, the J gene TRBJ2-1; TRBD2 aligns across 8 bases. Germline assignment: CDR1 SGHTA and CDR2 FQGNSA. V lost 5 bases and J lost 6; bases outside the gene matches: 12. The length of the CDR3 is 16 residues. The CDR3 is CASSPRRASGFNEQFF. The CDR3 bases are TGTGCCAGCAGCCCCCGAAGGGCTAGCGGGTTCAATGAGCAGTTCTTC.

V is TRBV30 and J is TRBJ2-1; D is possibly TRBD1 (5 bases). This CDR3 is built from 16 residues. Germline V lookup: CDR1 GTSNPN, CDR2 SVGIG (reference sequence). V lost 8 bases and J lost 0, with 20 bases in between. The CDR3 here is CAGAQGSASSYNEQFF. CDR3 nucleotides: TGTGCCGGGGCCCAAGGCAGCGCTAGCTCCTACAATGAGCAGTTCTTC. Variable domain in full (rest from reference TRBV30 and TRBJ2-1): SQTIHQWPATLVQPVGSPLSLECTVEGTSNPNLYWYRQAAGRGLQLLFYSVGIGQISSEVPQNLSASRPQDRQFILSSKKLLLSDSGFYLCAGAQGSASSYNEQFFGPGTRLTVL.

This chain connects TRBV6-5 to TRBJ2-2; 8 bases map to TRBD1. The CDR3 covers 14 residues. V dropped 6 bases and J dropped 6; count of bases not matched to a gene: 6. The germline V gene encodes CDR1 MNHEY and CDR2 SVGAGI. This CDR3 reads CASSPTGEAGELFF. The CDR3 DNA reads TGTGCCAGCAGCCCGACAGGGGAGGCCGGGGAGCTGTTTTTT.